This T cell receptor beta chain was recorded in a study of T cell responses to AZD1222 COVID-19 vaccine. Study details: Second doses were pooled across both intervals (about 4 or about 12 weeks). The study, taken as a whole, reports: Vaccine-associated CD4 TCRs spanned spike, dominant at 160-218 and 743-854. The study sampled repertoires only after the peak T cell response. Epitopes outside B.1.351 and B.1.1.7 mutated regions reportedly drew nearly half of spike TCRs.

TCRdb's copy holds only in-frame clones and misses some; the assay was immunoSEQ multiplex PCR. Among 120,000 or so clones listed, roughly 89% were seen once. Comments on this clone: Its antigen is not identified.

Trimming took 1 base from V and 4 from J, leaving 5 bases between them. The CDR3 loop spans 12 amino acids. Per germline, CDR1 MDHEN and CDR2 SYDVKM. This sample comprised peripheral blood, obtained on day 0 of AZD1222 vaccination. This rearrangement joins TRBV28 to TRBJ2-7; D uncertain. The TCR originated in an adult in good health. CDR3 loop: CASSLFGYEQYF. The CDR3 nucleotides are TGTGCCAGCAGTTTATTTGGGTACGAGCAGTACTTC.